Sequencing of this T cell receptor beta chain was carried out in a study of CD8+ T cells in alopecia areata. Points from the study as a whole: The presence of one nonresponder keeps the tie between baseline CD8+ expansion and response uncertain.

The germline V and J ends were trimmed by 3 bases and 6 bases, with 17 bases remaining between them. Per the germline V gene, CDR1 is GTSNPN and CDR2 is SVGIG (reference sequence). The CDR3 length is 14 residues. In the case of this clone: The antigen is not known.

Treatment denoted: oral pan-JAK inhibitor, 5-10 mg twice daily. Following RNA extraction, reverse transcription yielded cDNA that acted as the sequencing template. TCRdb's table, derived via immunoSEQ multiplex PCR, lists solely in-frame clones and lacks some. The repertoire includes about 200,000 clones, 35% to 40% of them detected once, and almost 0.5% sits in the top ten. This sequence originates from a human donor with alopecia areata. This sample comprised CD4+ T cells sorted from blood, obtained at approximately week 30, from a patient treated with tofacitinib. The chain employs TRBV30 and TRBJ2-5; TRBD1 is a possible D gene (5 bases). DNA of the CDR3: TGTGCCTGGAGCGGCAGGGCCCCATATCAGACCCAGTACTTC. Residues: CAWSGRAPYQTQYF.